The next 20 T cell receptor beta chains were all read from a single sample in a study of technical replicates of blood from several donors. Some clones are missing from TCRdb's copy, which holds only in-frame ones; the method was immunoSEQ multiplex PCR. The sample contains tens of thousands of clones, roughly nine tenths of which appear only once. The sample comprised PBMCs. The source of these receptors is a human donor in good health. Some clones in this sample may be carry-over from other donors' samples.

CDR3 loop: CAIRAPETTDTQYF. Written as DNA, the CDR3 is TGTGCCATCAGAGCGCCGGAAACTACAGATACGCAGTATTTT. The V gene is TRBV10-3, the J gene TRBJ2-3; D is uncertain. The CDR3 totals 14 residues. The ends were cut back, 6 bases at V and 3 bases at J, with 13 bases in the middle. CDR1 is ENHRY, CDR2 SYGVKD, per germline.

This chain uses TRBV11-2 with TRBJ1-2, with D tentatively TRBD1 (5 bases). Trimming removed 8 bases from V and 6 bases from J, with 28 bases in between. This CDR3 has 17 amino acids. Per the germline V gene, CDR1 is SGHAT and CDR2 is FQNNGV. The CDR3 nucleotides read TGTGCCAGCTCAGCTATAGGCAGGGAACCTCTCCGCGATGGCTACACCTTC. Residues: CASSAIGREPLRDGYTF.

This clone appeared a single time. The V and J genes are TRBV13 and TRBJ2-1; 10 bases are shared with TRBD2. The CDR3 runs 16 residues. Trimming removed 5 bases from V and 7 bases from J; junction bases left unmatched: 11. Germline-derived CDR1 and CDR2 are PRHDT and FYEKMQ (reference sequence). As DNA, the CDR3 is TGTGCCAGCAGCCCAGGCGTAACTAGCGGGAATAATGAGCAGTTCTTC. Translated: CASSPGVTSGNNEQFF.

The chain joins TRBV11-2 to TRBJ1-6, with D maybe TRBD1 (6 bases). Germline-derived CDR1 and CDR2 are SGHAT and FQNNGV. V was shortened by 7 bases and J by 9 bases, with 16 bases between the two germline ends. The CDR3 extends over 14 amino acids. CDR3 sequence (DNA): TGTGCCAGCACCCAATGGGGGCGGGTTTCACCCCTCCACTTT. Its protein product is CASTQWGRVSPLHF. Together with reference TRBV11-2 and TRBJ1-6, the CDR3 gives the full variable domain: EAGVAQSPRYKIIEKRQSVAFWCNPISGHATLYWYQQILGQGPKLLIQFQNNGVVDDSQLPKDRFSAERLKGVDSTLKIQPAKLEDSAVYLCASTQWGRVSPLHFGNGTRLTVT.

In its sample, this clone was seen once. The V gene is TRBV19, the J gene TRBJ2-3; D unclear. Germline values: CDR1 LNHDA, CDR2 SQIVND (reference sequence). Trimming took off 4 bases at V and 1 base at J, with 3 bases between the two ends. CDR3 length equals 12 residues. Written as DNA, the CDR3 is TGTGCCAGTAGTACTCGCACAGATACGCAGTATTTT. Protein: CASSTRTDTQYF.

The V gene is TRBV7-2, the J gene TRBJ2-3; 7 bases are a match to TRBD1. This CDR3 region has 14 residues. J was trimmed by 4 bases and V by 7 bases; bases with no gene match: 8. Germline CDR1 SGHTA, CDR2 FQGNSA. CDR3 nucleotides: TGTGCCAGCACCCAGACAGGGCTCGCAGATACGCAGTATTTT. Its protein is CASTQTGLADTQYF.

The chain recombines TRBV29-1 with TRBJ2-1, with 8 positions matching TRBD1. Germline CDR1 and CDR2: SQVTM and ANQGSEA. There are 12 residues in the CDR3. J was trimmed by 9 bases and V by 6 bases; bases with no gene match: 7. The CDR3 region has the DNA TGCAGCGTAGACAGGACAGGGAGTGAGCAGTTCTTC. It yields the protein CSVDRTGSEQFF.

This chain links TRBV11-1 with TRBJ2-7; the match to TRBD1 covers 8 bases. Looked up from germline, CDR1 is SGHAT and CDR2 is FQDESV (reference sequence). The CDR3 sequence is 16 residues long. J was trimmed by 1 base and V by 5 bases; bases with no gene match: 10. Here the CDR3 reads CASSLRTGMRSYEQYF. The CDR3 DNA reads TGTGCCAGCAGCCTTCGGACAGGGATGAGATCCTACGAGCAGTACTTC.

The chain uses TRBV5-1 and TRBJ2-1, with 8 bases aligning to TRBD2. The CDR3 loop spans 14 amino acids. J gave up 4 bases and V 4 bases, and 4 bases lay outside the gene matches. CDR1 is SGHRS and CDR2 is YFSETQ in the germline V gene. The CDR3: CASSVSGGYNEQFF. In nucleotides, the CDR3 is TGCGCCAGCAGCGTCAGCGGGGGTTACAATGAGCAGTTCTTC.

The chain carries TRBV9 and TRBJ2-1, with D possibly TRBD2 on 6 matching bases. Trimming left V 0 bases short and J 7 bases short, with 11 bases between. The CDR3 spans 14 residues. Germline loops: CDR1 SGDLS, CDR2 YYNGEE. The CDR3 is CASSVAGVWNEQFF. The CDR3 bases are TGTGCCAGCAGCGTAGCGGGAGTTTGGAATGAGCAGTTCTTC.

The genes are TRBV5-6 and TRBJ2-3; 9 bases are a match to TRBD2. Trimming took 0 bases from V and 1 from J; bases not matched to a gene: 3. The CDR3 loop spans 16 amino acids. Looked up from germline, CDR1 is SGHDT and CDR2 is YYEEEE. This CDR3 reads CASSLVSSGGTDTQYF. For the CDR3, the DNA is TGTGCCAGCAGCTTGGTGTCTAGCGGGGGCACAGATACGCAGTATTTT.

The chain uses TRBV19 and TRBJ2-3; TRBD1 aligns across 10 bases. This CDR3 region has 14 residues. J lost 4 bases, V lost 10 bases, and 8 bases had no gene match. CDR1 and CDR2 from the germline V gene are LNHDA and SQIVND (reference sequence). In DNA form, the CDR3 reads TGTGCCACCTCCGGGACAGGGGTTTCAGATACGCAGTATTTT. This sequence encodes CATSGTGVSDTQYF.

This CDR3 reads CASSGTGARFEAFF. The CDR3 region has the DNA TGTGCCAGCAGCGGGACAGGGGCGCGCTTTGAAGCTTTCTTT. The chain uses TRBV2 and TRBJ1-1; 10 bases line up with TRBD1. V lost 6 bases to trimming and J lost 7 bases; unmatched junction nucleotides: 8. The CDR3 spans 14 residues. From germline, CDR1 is SNHLY and CDR2 FYNNEI. The variable domain in full, completed from reference TRBV2 and TRBJ1-1, reads EPEVTQTPSHQVTQMGQEVILRCVPISNHLYFYWYRQILGQKVEFLVSFYNNEISEKSEIFDDQFSVERPDGSNFTLKIRSTKLEDSAMYFCASSGTGARFEAFFGQGTRLTVV.

The rearrangement links TRBV2 to TRBJ1-5; weak D call: TRBD1 (6 bases). The CDR3 sequence is 15 residues long. Germline V gene lookup returns CDR1 SNHLY and CDR2 FYNNEI. V lost 6 bases to trimming and J lost 0 bases, with 12 bases between them. CDR3 DNA sequence: TGTGCCAGCAGGGCCGGACAGAATAGCAATCAGCCCCAGCATTTT. Its translation: CASRAGQNSNQPQHF.

This chain connects TRBV18 to TRBJ2-3, with TRBD2 as a possible D gene (5 bases). This CDR3 is 14 amino acids long. CDR1 is KGHSH and CDR2 is LQKENI in the germline V gene. Trimming removed 6 bases from V and 3 bases from J, with 13 bases in between. CDR3 region: CASSAASGTDTQYF. Written as DNA, the CDR3 is TGTGCCAGCTCCGCGGCTTCGGGGACAGATACGCAGTATTTT.

J is TRBJ2-3 and V is TRBV27; the match to TRBD1 covers 8 bases. The CDR3 runs 16 residues. Trimming cost V 5 bases and J 2 bases; bases outside gene matches: 9. Germline-derived CDR1 and CDR2 are MNHEY and SMNVEV (reference sequence). The CDR3 bases are TGTGCCAGCAGTCACTTGTGGGACAGGATCACAGATACGCAGTATTTT. Translation: CASSHLWDRITDTQYF.

The rearrangement joins TRBV7-9 to TRBJ2-5; 14 bases agree with TRBD2. V dropped 1 base and J dropped 3; count of bases not matched to a gene: 4. In germline, CDR1 is SEHNR, CDR2 FQNEAQ (reference sequence). CDR3 size: 17 residues. The CDR3 is CASSLVGTSGREETQYF. The CDR3 DNA sequence: TGTGCCAGCAGCTTAGTTGGGACTAGCGGGAGAGAAGAGACCCAGTACTTC.

The chain employs TRBV12-5 and TRBJ1-5; D call uncertain. Germline CDR1 LGHNT, CDR2 FRNRAP. V lost 1 base and J 4 bases, leaving 5 bases between the germline ends. This CDR3 has 13 residues. Here the CDR3 DNA reads TGTGCTAGTGGTTTGGCCACTAATCAGCCCCAGCATTTT. Protein product: CASGLATNQPQHF.

The chain is built from TRBV9 and TRBJ2-3, with D tentatively TRBD2 (7 bases). CDR3 size: 15 residues. Germline lookup yields CDR1 SGDLS and CDR2 YYNGEE. V lost 2 bases and J lost 5, with 15 bases in between. Written as DNA, the CDR3 is TGTGCCAGCAGCGTGGGGGGGGGCCTCGGAGATACGCAGTATTTT. Translating it yields CASSVGGGLGDTQYF.

The sample holds a few counts of this clone. The genes are TRBV5-1 and TRBJ2-6; D is uncertain. Germline V gene data show CDR1 as SGHRS and CDR2 as YFSETQ. The CDR3 runs 14 residues. Trimming left V 4 bases short and J 0 bases short, with 5 bases between. The CDR3 region has the DNA TGCGCCAGCAGCCCAGACTCTGGGGCCAACGTCCTGACTTTC. It translates to CASSPDSGANVLTF.